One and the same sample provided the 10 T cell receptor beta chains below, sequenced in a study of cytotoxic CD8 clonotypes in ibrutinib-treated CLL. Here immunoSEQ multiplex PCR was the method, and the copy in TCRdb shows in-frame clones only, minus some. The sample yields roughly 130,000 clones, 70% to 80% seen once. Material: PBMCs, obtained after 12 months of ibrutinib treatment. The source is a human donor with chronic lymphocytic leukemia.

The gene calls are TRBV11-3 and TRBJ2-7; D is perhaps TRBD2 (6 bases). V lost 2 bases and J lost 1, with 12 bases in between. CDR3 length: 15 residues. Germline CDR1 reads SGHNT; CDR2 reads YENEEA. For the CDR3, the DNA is TGTGCCAGCAGCTTAATGGCAGGGACTTCCTACGAGCAGTACTTC. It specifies CASSLMAGTSYEQYF. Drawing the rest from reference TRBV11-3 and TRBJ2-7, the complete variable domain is EAGVVQSPRYKIIEKKQPVAFWCNPISGHNTLYWYLQNLGQGPELLIRYENEEAVDDSQLPKDRFSAERLKGVDSTLKIQPAELGDSAVYLCASSLMAGTSYEQYFGPGTRLTVT.

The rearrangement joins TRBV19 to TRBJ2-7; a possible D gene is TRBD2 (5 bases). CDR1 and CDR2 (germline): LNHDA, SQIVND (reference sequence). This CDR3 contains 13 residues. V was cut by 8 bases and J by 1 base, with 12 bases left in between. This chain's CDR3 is CASGPGTSYEQYF. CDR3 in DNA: TGTGCCAGTGGCCCGGGAACATCCTACGAGCAGTACTTC. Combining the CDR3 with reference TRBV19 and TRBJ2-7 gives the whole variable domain DGGITQSPKYLFRKEGQNVTLSCEQNLNHDAMYWYRQDPGQGLRLIYYSQIVNDFQKGDIAEGYSVSREKKESFPLTVTSAQKNPTAFYLCASGPGTSYEQYFGPGTRLTVT.

CDR3 nucleotides: TGTGCCAGCAGGACAGGGTCCAACACTGAAGCTTTCTTT. Translation: CASRTGSNTEAFF. The V call is TRBV27, the J call TRBJ1-1; 7 bases fit TRBD1. Germline V gene sequence: CDR1 MNHEY, CDR2 SMNVEV (reference sequence). V dropped 6 bases and J dropped 2; count of bases not matched to a gene: 3. The CDR3 totals 13 residues.

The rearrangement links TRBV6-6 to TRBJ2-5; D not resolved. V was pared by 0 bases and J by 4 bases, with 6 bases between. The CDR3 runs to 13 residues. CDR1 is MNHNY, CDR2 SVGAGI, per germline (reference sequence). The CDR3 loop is CASSYSVVETQYF. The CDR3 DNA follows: TGTGCCAGCAGTTACTCGGTGGTAGAGACCCAGTACTTC.

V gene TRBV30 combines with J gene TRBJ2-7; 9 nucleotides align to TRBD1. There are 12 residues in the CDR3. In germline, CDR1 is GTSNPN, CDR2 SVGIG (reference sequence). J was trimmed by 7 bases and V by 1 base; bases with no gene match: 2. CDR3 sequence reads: CAWSGQGGEQYF. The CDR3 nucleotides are TGTGCCTGGAGTGGACAGGGGGGAGAGCAGTACTTC.

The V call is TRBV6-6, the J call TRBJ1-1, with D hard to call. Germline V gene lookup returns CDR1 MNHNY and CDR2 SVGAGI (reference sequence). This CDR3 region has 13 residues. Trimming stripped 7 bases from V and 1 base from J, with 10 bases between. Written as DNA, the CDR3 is TGTGCCAGCACCATCGATCCGAACACTGAAGCTTTCTTT. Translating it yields CASTIDPNTEAFF.

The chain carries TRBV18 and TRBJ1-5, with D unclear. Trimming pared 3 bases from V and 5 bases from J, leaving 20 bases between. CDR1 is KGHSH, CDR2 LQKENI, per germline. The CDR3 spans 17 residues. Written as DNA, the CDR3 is TGTGCCAGCTCACCTAAAGACGTCCGTCTTCCCTATCAGCCCCAGCATTTT. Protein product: CASSPKDVRLPYQPQHF.

CDR3 nucleotide sequence: TGTGCCAGCAGCCCGACTAGCTCATTCTCCTACAATGAGCAGTTCTTC. Its translation: CASSPTSSFSYNEQFF. The rearrangement uses TRBV7-9 and TRBJ2-1; 7 bases agree with TRBD2. The V gene's germline CDR1 is SEHNR and CDR2 FQNEAQ (reference sequence). V shed 5 bases, J shed 0 bases, and the junction held 7 bases outside the gene matches. The CDR3 is 16 amino acids.

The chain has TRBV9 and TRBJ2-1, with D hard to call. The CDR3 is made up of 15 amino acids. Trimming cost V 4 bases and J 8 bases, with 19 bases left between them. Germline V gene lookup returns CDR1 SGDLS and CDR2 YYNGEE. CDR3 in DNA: TGTGCCAGCAGCTCCCGCTCGAGTACTGGAGATGAGCAGTTCTTC. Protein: CASSSRSSTGDEQFF.

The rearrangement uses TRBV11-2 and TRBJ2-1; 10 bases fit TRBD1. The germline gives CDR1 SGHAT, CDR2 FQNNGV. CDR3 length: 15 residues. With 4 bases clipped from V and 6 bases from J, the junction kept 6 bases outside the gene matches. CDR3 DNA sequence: TGTGCCAGCAGCTCCCGGACAGGGGGTGGCAATGAGCAGTTCTTC. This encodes CASSSRTGGGNEQFF.